This is a list of T cell receptor beta chains from one sample in a study of radiotherapy plus CTLA-4 blockade in lung cancer. Libraries were prepared by immunoSEQ multiplex PCR; TCRdb keeps only in-frame clonotypes and omits some of them. Of tens of thousands of clones detected, around 87% appear once; the ten largest clones hold 16%. This material consisted of peripheral blood, taken from a patient treated with radiotherapy plus ipilimumab. The receptors stem from a human donor with non-small cell lung cancer that progressed on radiotherapy plus ipilimumab. Each CDR3 is given with its conserved first and last residue. A D gene is named only where the DNA matches it firmly. A row's size may be missing; if present it is once, few, many or a size class.

CDR3 DNA: TGTGCCAGCAGCCGACCGGACACTTATAATTCACCCCTCCACTTT
CDR3 protein: CASSRPDTYNSPLHF
V gene: TRBV6-5
clone size: NA
D gene: NA
J gene: TRBJ1-6

CDR3 DNA: TGCGCCAGCAGTTTACAGGGGGCGGACACTGAAGCTTTCTTT
CDR3 protein: CASSLQGADTEAFF
V gene: TRBV5-1
clone size: NA
D gene: TRBD1
J gene: TRBJ1-1

CDR3 DNA: TGCGCCAGCAGCCTAGGACAGGGCGGAGGGGAGACCCAGTACTTC
CDR3 protein: CASSLGQGGGETQYF
V gene: TRBV5-1
clone size: NA
D gene: TRBD1
J gene: TRBJ2-5

CDR3 DNA: TGCAGCGTCCTAGGTCAAGAGGGTCAGCCCCAGCATTTT
CDR3 protein: CSVLGQEGQPQHF
V gene: TRBV29-1
clone size: NA
D gene: NA
J gene: TRBJ1-5

CDR3 DNA: TGTGCCAGCCAGGGCAACTCCTACGAGCAGTACTTC
CDR3 protein: CASQGNSYEQYF
V gene: TRBV25-1
clone size: NA
D gene: NA
J gene: TRBJ2-7

CDR3 DNA: TGCGCCAGCAGCCCACTCGGACAGGGAAACACTGAAGCTTTCTTT
CDR3 protein: CASSPLGQGNTEAFF
V gene: TRBV4-1
clone size: NA
D gene: TRBD1
J gene: TRBJ1-1

CDR3 DNA: TGTGCCTGGAGTGTACTTTTAGGTCAGCCCCAGCATTTT
CDR3 protein: CAWSVLLGQPQHF
V gene: TRBV30
clone size: NA
D gene: NA
J gene: TRBJ1-5

CDR3 DNA: TGTGCCAGCAGAGGACTCAATCAGCCCCAGCATTTT
CDR3 protein: CASRGLNQPQHF
V gene: TRBV6-1
clone size: NA
D gene: NA
J gene: TRBJ1-5

CDR3 DNA: TGTGCCTGGAGTGTACTTCCGACCTTGGGGGGCACCGGGGAGCTGTTTTTT
CDR3 protein: CAWSVLPTLGGTGELFF
V gene: TRBV30
clone size: NA
D gene: NA
J gene: TRBJ2-2

CDR3 DNA: TGTGCCAGCAGTTACCTAGCCCGATACGAGCAGTACTTC
CDR3 protein: CASSYLARYEQYF
V gene: TRBV6-6
clone size: NA
D gene: NA
J gene: TRBJ2-7

CDR3 DNA: TGCGCCAGCAGCTTAGCCGGAGCGGGAAGTTACAATGAGCAGTTCTTC
CDR3 protein: CASSLAGAGSYNEQFF
V gene: TRBV5-1
clone size: NA
D gene: TRBD2
J gene: TRBJ2-1

CDR3 DNA: TGCGCCAGCAGCACGACTGGGGACTTCCCTGGGGAGACCCAGTACTTC
CDR3 protein: CASSTTGDFPGETQYF
V gene: TRBV5-1
clone size: NA
D gene: NA
J gene: TRBJ2-5

CDR3 DNA: TGTGCTAGTGCCCTACTAGCGCATCCTGAGCAGTTCTTC
CDR3 protein: CASALLAHPEQFF
V gene: TRBV12-5
clone size: NA
D gene: TRBD2
J gene: TRBJ2-1

CDR3 DNA: TGTGCCAGCAGCCCCCGGACGGTTAACACTGAAGCTTTCTTT
CDR3 protein: CASSPRTVNTEAFF
V gene: TRBV7-9
clone size: once
D gene: NA
J gene: TRBJ1-1

CDR3 DNA: TGTGCCAGCAGCGTACAGACTACAAACACCGGGGAGCTGTTTTTT
CDR3 protein: CASSVQTTNTGELFF
V gene: TRBV5-4
clone size: NA
D gene: NA
J gene: TRBJ2-2

CDR3 DNA: TGCAGTGCTCAGGACAGCTATGGCTACACCTTC
CDR3 protein: CSAQDSYGYTF
V gene: TRBV20-1
clone size: NA
D gene: NA
J gene: TRBJ1-2

CDR3 DNA: TGCGCCAGCAGCCAAGGAGGGACTAGCGCCGAGCAGTACTTC
CDR3 protein: CASSQGGTSAEQYF
V gene: TRBV4-1
clone size: NA
D gene: TRBD2
J gene: TRBJ2-7

CDR3 DNA: TGCGCCAGCAGCCAAGTTGAGGGAAACACCATATATTTT
CDR3 protein: CASSQVEGNTIYF
V gene: TRBV4-3
clone size: few
D gene: NA
J gene: TRBJ1-3